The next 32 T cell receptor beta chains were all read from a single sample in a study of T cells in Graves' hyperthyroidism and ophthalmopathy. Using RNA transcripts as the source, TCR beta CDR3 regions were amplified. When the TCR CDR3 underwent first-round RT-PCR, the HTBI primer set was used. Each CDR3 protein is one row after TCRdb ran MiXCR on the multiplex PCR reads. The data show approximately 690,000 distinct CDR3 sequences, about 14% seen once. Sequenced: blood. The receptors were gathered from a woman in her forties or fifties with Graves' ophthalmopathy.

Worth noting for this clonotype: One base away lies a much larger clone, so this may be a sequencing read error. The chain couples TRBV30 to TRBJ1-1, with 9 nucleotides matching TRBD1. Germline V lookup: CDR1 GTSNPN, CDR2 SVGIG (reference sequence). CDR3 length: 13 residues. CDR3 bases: TGTGCCCGGAGAGGGACAGGGATATCTGAAGCTTTCTTT. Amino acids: CARRGTGISEAFF.

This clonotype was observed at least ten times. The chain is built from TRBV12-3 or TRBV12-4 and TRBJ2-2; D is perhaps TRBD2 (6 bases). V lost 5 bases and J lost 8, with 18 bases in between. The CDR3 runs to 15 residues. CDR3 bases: TGTGCCAGCAGTCCCCTCGGGGACTCCAAAGGGGAGCTGTTTTTT. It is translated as CASSPLGDSKGELFF.

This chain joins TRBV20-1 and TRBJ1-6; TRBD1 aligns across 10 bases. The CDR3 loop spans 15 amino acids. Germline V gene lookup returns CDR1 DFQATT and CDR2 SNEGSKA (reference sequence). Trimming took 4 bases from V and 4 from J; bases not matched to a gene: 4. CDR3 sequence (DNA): TGCAGTGCTAACCAGGACAGGGGGTATAATTCACCCCTCCACTTT. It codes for CSANQDRGYNSPLHF.

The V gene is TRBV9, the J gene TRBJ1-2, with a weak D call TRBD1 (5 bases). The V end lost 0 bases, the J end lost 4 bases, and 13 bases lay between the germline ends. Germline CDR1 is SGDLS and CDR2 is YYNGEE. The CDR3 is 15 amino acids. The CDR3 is CASSVGGGSSYGYTF. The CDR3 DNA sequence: TGTGCCAGCAGCGTAGGTGGGGGATCGTCCTATGGCTACACCTTC.

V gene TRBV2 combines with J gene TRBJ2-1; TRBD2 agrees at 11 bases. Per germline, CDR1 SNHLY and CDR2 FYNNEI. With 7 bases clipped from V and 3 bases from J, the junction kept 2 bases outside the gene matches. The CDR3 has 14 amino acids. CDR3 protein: CASKGTSGYNEQFF. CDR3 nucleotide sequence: TGTGCCAGCAAAGGGACTAGCGGCTACAATGAGCAGTTCTTC.

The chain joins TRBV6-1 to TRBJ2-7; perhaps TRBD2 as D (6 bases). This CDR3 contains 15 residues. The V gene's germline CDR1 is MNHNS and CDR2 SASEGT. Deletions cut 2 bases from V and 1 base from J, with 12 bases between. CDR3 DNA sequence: TGTGCCAGCAGTGAATACCGGACTAATTCCTACGAGCAGTACTTC. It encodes CASSEYRTNSYEQYF.

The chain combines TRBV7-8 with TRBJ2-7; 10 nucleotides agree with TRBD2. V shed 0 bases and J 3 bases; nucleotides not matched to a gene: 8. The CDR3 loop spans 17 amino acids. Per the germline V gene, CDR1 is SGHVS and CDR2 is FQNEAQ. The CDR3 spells CASSLAQLAGEFYEQYF. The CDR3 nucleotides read TGTGCCAGCAGCTTAGCACAGCTAGCGGGAGAGTTCTACGAGCAGTACTTC.

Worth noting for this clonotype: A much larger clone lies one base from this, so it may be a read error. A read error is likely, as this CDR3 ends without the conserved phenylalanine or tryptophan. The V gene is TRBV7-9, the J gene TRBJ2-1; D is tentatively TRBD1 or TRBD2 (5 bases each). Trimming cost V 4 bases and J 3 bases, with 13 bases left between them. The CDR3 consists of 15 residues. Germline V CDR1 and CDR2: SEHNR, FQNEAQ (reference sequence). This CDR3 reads CASSSPGLVYNEQFL. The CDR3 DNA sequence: TGTGCCAGCAGCTCCCCGGGGCTAGTCTACAATGAGCAGTTCCTC.

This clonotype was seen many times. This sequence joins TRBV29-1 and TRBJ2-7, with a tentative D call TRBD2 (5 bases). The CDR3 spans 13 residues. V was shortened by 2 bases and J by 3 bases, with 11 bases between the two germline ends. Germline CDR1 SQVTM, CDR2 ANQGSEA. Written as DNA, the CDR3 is TGCAGCGTTGAAAATAGCGAGAACTACGAGCAGTACTTC. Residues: CSVENSENYEQYF.

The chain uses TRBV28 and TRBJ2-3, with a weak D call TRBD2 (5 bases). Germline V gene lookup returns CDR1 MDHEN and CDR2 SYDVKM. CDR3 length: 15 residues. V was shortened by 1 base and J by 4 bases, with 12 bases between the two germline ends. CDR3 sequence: CASSLFVGVADTQYF. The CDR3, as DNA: TGTGCCAGCAGTTTATTTGTGGGAGTGGCAGATACGCAGTATTTT.

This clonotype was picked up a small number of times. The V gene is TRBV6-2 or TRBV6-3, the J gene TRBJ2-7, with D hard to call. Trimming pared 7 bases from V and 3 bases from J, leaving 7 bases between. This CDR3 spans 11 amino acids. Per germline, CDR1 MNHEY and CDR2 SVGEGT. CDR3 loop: CASTHSYEQYF. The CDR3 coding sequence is TGTGCCAGCACCCATAGCTACGAGCAGTACTTC.

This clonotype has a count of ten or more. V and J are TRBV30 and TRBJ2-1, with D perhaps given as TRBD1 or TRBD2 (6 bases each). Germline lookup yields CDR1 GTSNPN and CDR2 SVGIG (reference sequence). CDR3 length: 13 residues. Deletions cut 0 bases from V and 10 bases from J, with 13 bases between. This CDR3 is CAWSVGGAGEQFF. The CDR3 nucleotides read TGTGCCTGGAGTGTGGGGGGCGCGGGGGAGCAGTTCTTC. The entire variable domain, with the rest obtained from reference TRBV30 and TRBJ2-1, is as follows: SQTIHQWPATLVQPVGSPLSLECTVEGTSNPNLYWYRQAAGRGLQLLFYSVGIGQISSEVPQNLSASRPQDRQFILSSKKLLLSDSGFYLCAWSVGGAGEQFFGPGTRLTVL.

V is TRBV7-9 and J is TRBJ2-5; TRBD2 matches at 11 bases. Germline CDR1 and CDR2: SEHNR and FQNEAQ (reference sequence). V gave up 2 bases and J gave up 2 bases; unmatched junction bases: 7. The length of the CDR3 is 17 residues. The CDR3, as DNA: TGTGCCAGCAGCTTAACCCCCGGGACTAGCGGACAAGAGACCCAGTACTTC. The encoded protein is CASSLTPGTSGQETQYF. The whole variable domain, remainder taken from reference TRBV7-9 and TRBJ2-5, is DTGVSQNPRHKITKRGQNVTFRCDPISEHNRLYWYRQTLGQGPEFLTYFQNEAQLEKSRLLSDRFSAERPKGSFSTLEIQRTEQGDSAMYLCASSLTPGTSGQETQYFGPGTRLLVL.

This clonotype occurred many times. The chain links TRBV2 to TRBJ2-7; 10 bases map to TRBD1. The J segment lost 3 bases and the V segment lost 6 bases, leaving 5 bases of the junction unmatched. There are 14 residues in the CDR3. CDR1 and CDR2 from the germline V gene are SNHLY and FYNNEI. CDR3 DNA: TGTGCCAGCAGAGCCGGGACAGGGGACTACGAGCAGTACTTC. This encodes CASRAGTGDYEQYF.

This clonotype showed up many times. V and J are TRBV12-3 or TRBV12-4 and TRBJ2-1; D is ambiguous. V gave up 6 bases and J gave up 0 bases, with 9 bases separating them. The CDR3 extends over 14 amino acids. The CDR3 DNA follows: TGTGCCAGCAGCCCGTCACGCTCCTACAATGAGCAGTTCTTC. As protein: CASSPSRSYNEQFF.

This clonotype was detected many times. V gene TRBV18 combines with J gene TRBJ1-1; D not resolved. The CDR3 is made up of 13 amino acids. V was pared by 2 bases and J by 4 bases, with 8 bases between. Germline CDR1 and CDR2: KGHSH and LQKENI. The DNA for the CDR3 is TGTGCCAGCTCACCAATAGGGAGCACTGAAGCTTTCTTT. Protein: CASSPIGSTEAFF.

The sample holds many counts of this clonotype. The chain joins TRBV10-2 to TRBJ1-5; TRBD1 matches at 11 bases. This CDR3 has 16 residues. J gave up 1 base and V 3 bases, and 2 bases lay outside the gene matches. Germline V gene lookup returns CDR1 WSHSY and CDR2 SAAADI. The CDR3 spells CASSERTGGSNQPQHF. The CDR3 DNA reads TGCGCCAGCAGTGAACGGACAGGGGGCAGCAATCAGCCCCAGCATTTT.

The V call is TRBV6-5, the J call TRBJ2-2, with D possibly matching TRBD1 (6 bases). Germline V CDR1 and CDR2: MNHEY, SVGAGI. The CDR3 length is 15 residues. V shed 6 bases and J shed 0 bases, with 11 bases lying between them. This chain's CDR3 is CASRYRVSNTGELFF. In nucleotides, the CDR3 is TGTGCCAGCAGGTACAGGGTGTCGAACACCGGGGAGCTGTTTTTT.

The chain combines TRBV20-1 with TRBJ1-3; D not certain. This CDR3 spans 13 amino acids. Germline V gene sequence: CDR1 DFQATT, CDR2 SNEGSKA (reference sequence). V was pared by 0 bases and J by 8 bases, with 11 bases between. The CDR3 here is CSAREGSGDTIYF. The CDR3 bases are TGCAGTGCTAGAGAAGGTAGCGGGGACACCATATATTTT.

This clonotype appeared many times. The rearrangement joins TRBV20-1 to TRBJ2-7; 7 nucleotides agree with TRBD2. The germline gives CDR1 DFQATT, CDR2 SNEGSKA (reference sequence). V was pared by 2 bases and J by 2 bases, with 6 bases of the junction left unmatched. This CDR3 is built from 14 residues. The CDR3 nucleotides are TGCAGTGCTAGACCGACTAGCAGGACCTACGAGCAGTACTTC. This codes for CSARPTSRTYEQYF.

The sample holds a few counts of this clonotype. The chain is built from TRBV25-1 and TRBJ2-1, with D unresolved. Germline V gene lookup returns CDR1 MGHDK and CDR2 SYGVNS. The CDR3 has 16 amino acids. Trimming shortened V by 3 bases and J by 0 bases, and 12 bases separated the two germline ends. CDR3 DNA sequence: TGTGCCAGCAGTGACCCGTCCAAGCACTCCTACAATGAGCAGTTCTTC. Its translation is CASSDPSKHSYNEQFF.

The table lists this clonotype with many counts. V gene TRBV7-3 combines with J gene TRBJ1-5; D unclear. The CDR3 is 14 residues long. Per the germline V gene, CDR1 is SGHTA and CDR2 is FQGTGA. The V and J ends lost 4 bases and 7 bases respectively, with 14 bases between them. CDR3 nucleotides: TGTGCCAGCAGCTCCGGACCCGAGGGCCAGCCCCAGCATTTT. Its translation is CASSSGPEGQPQHF.

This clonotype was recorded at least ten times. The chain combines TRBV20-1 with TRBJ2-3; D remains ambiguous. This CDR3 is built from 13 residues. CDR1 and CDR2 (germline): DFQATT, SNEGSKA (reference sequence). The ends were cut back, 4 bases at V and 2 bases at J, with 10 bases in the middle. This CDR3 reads CSATGFATDTQYF. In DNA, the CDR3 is TGCAGTGCTACCGGGTTTGCCACAGATACGCAGTATTTT.

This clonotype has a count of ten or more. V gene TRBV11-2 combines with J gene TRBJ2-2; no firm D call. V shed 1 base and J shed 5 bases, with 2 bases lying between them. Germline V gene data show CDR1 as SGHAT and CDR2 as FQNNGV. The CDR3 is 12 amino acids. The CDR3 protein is CASSLVTGELFF. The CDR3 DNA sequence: TGTGCCAGCAGCTTAGTAACCGGGGAGCTGTTTTTT.

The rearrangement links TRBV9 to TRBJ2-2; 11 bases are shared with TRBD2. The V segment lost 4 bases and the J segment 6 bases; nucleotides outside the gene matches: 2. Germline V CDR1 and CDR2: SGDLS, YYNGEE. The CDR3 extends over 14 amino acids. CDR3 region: CASSPSGRSGELFF. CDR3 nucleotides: TGTGCCAGCAGCCCTAGCGGGAGGTCCGGGGAGCTGTTTTTT. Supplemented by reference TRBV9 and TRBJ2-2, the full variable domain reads DSGVTQTPKHLITATGQRVTLRCSPRSGDLSVYWYQQSLDQGLQFLIQYYNGEERAKGNILERFSAQQFPDLHSELNLSSLELGDSALYFCASSPSGRSGELFFGEGSRLTVL.

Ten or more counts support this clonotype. The DNA for the CDR3 is TGCAGCGTTGGCTGGCTAGCGGGACAAAGGGTCAATGAGCAGTTCTTC. Protein sequence: CSVGWLAGQRVNEQFF. The chain joins TRBV29-1 to TRBJ2-1; 9 nucleotides align to TRBD2. Germline lookup yields CDR1 SQVTM and CDR2 ANQGSEA. There are 16 residues in the CDR3. Trimming at V came to 4 bases and at J to 6 bases, leaving 13 bases not matched to a gene.

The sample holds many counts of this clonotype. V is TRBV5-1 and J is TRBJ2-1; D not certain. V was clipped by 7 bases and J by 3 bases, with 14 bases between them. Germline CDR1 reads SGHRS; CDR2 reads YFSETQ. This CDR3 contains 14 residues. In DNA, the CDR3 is TGCGCCAGCCTCCTGGACGCGAACTACAATGAGCAGTTCTTC. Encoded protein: CASLLDANYNEQFF.

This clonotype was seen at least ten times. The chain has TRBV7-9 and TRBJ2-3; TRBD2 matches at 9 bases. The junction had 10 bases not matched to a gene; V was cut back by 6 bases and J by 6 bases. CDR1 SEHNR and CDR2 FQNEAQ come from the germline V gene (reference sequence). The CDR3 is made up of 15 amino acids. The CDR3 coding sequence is TGTGCCAGCAGTCCTTGGGGACTAGCTGCGGATACGCAGTATTTT. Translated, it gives CASSPWGLAADTQYF.

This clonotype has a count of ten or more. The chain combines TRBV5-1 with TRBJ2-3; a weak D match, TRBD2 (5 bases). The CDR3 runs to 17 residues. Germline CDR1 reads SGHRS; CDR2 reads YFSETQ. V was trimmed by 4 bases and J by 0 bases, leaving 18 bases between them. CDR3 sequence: CASSQPPERSSTDTQYF. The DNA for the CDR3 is TGCGCCAGCAGCCAGCCCCCTGAGCGGTCCAGCACAGATACGCAGTATTTT. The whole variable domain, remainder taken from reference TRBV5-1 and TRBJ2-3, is KAGVTQTPRYLIKTRGQQVTLSCSPISGHRSVSWYQQTPGQGLQFLFEYFSETQRNKGNFPGRFSGRQFSNSRSEMNVSTLELGDSALYLCASSQPPERSSTDTQYFGPGTRLTVL.

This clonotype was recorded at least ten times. The CDR3: CASSRRPIEAFF. The CDR3 coding sequence is TGTGCCAGCAGCAGGCGTCCTATTGAAGCTTTCTTT. The rearrangement uses TRBV11-1 and TRBJ1-1, with D uncertain. Looked up from germline, CDR1 is SGHAT and CDR2 is FQDESV (reference sequence). The ends were cut back, 5 bases at V and 7 bases at J, with 11 bases in the middle. The CDR3 is 12 amino acids.

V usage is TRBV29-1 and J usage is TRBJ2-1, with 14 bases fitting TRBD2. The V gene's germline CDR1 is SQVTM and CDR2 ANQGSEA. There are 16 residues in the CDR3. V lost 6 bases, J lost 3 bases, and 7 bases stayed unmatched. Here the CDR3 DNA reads TGCAGCGTGTCGGGACTAGCGGGAGACAACTACAATGAGCAGTTCTTC. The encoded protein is CSVSGLAGDNYNEQFF.

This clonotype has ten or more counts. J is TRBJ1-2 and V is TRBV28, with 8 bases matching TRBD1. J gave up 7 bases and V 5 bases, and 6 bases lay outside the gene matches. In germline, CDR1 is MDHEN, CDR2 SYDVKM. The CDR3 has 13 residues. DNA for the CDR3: TGTGCCAGCAGTCCCGGACAGGGTGGTGGCTACACCTTC. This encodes CASSPGQGGGYTF.